The next 22 T cell receptor beta chains were all read from a single sample in a study of shared clonotypes between healthy human individuals. Measured with immunoSEQ multiplex PCR; TCRdb has only the in-frame clones, and not every one. Of 2.5 million or so clones listed, 90% to 95% are singletons. Material: naive CD4+ T cells sorted from blood. Documented subset: CD45RA+ positively selected. All receptors come from a man aged 18 to 29 in good health.

The CDR3, as DNA: TGCGCCAGCAGCCGAGCCGGGGCGAGCTCCTACAATGAGCAGTTCTTC. Translated: CASSRAGASSYNEQFF. This rearrangement joins TRBV4-1 to TRBJ2-1; D is tentatively TRBD1 or TRBD2 (5 bases each). V lost 4 bases and J 0 bases, leaving 13 bases between the germline ends. Germline CDR1 and CDR2: MGHRA and YSYEKL. The CDR3 extends over 16 amino acids.

This clone was counted once. The V and J genes are TRBV5-5 and TRBJ1-1; the D is unclear. Looked up from germline, CDR1 is SGHKS and CDR2 is YYEKEE (reference sequence). V was shortened by 3 bases and J by 0 bases, with 12 bases between the two germline ends. The CDR3 consists of 15 residues. This chain's CDR3 is CASSSGVTLNTEAFF. DNA for the CDR3: TGTGCCAGCAGCTCGGGAGTGACACTGAACACTGAAGCTTTCTTT. The full variable domain, rest sourced from reference TRBV5-5 and TRBJ1-1, is DAGVTQSPTHLIKTRGQQVTLRCSPISGHKSVSWYQQVLGQGPQFIFQYYEKEERGRGNFPDRFSARQFPNYSSELNVNALLLGDSALYLCASSSGVTLNTEAFFGQGTRLTVV.

This rearrangement joins TRBV30 to TRBJ2-7, with D perhaps TRBD1 or TRBD2 (5 bases each). The CDR3 extends over 15 amino acids. Per the germline V gene, CDR1 is GTSNPN and CDR2 is SVGIG (reference sequence). Trimming took 7 bases from V and 0 from J, leaving 19 bases between them. The CDR3 protein is CAYTMGRTISYEQYF. DNA for the CDR3: TGTGCCTATACGATGGGACGGACAATCTCCTACGAGCAGTACTTC.

This clone appeared a single time. The chain uses TRBV5-1 and TRBJ2-5; D is undetermined. Germline values: CDR1 SGHRS, CDR2 YFSETQ. The length of the CDR3 is 12 residues. V shed 2 bases and J shed 1 base, with 3 bases lying between them. The CDR3 reads CASSFPQETQYF. The CDR3 DNA follows: TGCGCCAGCAGCTTCCCCCAAGAGACCCAGTACTTC.

The rearrangement links TRBV2 to TRBJ1-3; perhaps TRBD1 as D (6 bases). This CDR3 spans 13 amino acids. The V gene lost 2 bases and the J gene lost 8 bases, with 10 bases spanning the gap. CDR1 SNHLY and CDR2 FYNNEI come from the germline V gene. CDR3 in DNA: TGTGCCAGCAGTGAAAGGGGGGGGGACACCATATATTTT. Translation: CASSERGGDTIYF.

The chain employs TRBV6-1 and TRBJ2-1; 8 bases match TRBD1. After removal of 4 bases from V and 2 bases from J, the junction contained 7 bases not matched to a gene. The germline V gene has CDR1 MNHNS and CDR2 SASEGT. CDR3 size: 16 residues. CDR3 sequence: CASSVHRGKAYNEQFF. CDR3 DNA: TGTGCCAGCAGTGTTCACAGGGGGAAAGCCTACAATGAGCAGTTCTTC.

The gene calls are TRBV30 and TRBJ1-2; TRBD1 matches at 9 bases. Germline trimming cut 5 bases from V and 6 bases from J; bases unmatched to any gene: 7. The CDR3 loop spans 13 amino acids. Germline CDR1 is GTSNPN and CDR2 is SVGIG (reference sequence). The CDR3 DNA reads as TGTGCCTGGGAAAACAGGGGGCGGAATGGCTACACCTTC. Protein sequence: CAWENRGRNGYTF.

In regard to this clone: This sample also contains other DNA sequences that code for the same CDR3. The CDR3 loop reads CASSLADRNYGYTF. Written as DNA, the CDR3 is TGCGCCAGCAGCTTGGCCGACAGAAACTATGGCTACACCTTC. The chain employs TRBV5-1 and TRBJ1-2; D may be TRBD1 (5 bases). CDR3 length: 14 amino acids. The germline CDR1 and CDR2 sequences are SGHRS and YFSETQ. Trimming took 0 bases from V and 2 from J, leaving 8 bases between them.

The chain carries TRBV18 and TRBJ2-7; possible D gene TRBD1, 7 bases. There are 15 residues in the CDR3. Trimming left V 3 bases short and J 4 bases short, with 16 bases between. Germline-derived CDR1 and CDR2 are KGHSH and LQKENI. CDR3: CASSPLGGAGYEQYF. CDR3 nucleotides: TGTGCCAGCTCACCCCTAGGGGGCGCGGGGTACGAGCAGTACTTC.

This clone was found once. The chain carries TRBV11-2 and TRBJ1-2; no firm D call. From germline, CDR1 is SGHAT and CDR2 FQNNGV. Trimming left V 4 bases short and J 4 bases short, with 13 bases between. CDR3 length: 14 residues. The CDR3 DNA reads as TGTGCCAGCAGCTCGATTGTAAACACCTATGGCTACACCTTC. It translates to CASSSIVNTYGYTF.

The CDR3 nucleotides are TGTGACCCCTTAACGAGAGACTACGAGCAGTACTTC. It is translated as CDPLTRDYEQYF. This chain uses TRBV19 with TRBJ2-7; the D is unclear. There are 12 residues in the CDR3. Germline values: CDR1 LNHDA, CDR2 SQIVND (reference sequence).

This chain connects TRBV5-8 to TRBJ2-7; 10 bases map to TRBD1. The ends lost 4 bases at V and 5 bases at J; junction bases unmatched: 12. Germline CDR1 SGHTS, CDR2 YDEGEE. The CDR3 totals 16 residues. The CDR3: CASSRVPGQGNHEQYF. The CDR3 DNA reads TGTGCCAGCAGCCGTGTTCCGGGACAGGGGAACCACGAGCAGTACTTC.

The rearrangement uses TRBV6-5 and TRBJ2-3; D possibly corresponds to TRBD1 (6 bases). The germline gives CDR1 MNHEY, CDR2 SVGAGI. The CDR3 length is 13 residues. The V end was cut by 5 bases, the J end by 4 bases, with 10 bases between. The CDR3 protein is CASSRNRADTQYF. The CDR3 DNA reads as TGTGCCAGCAGTCGAAACAGGGCAGATACGCAGTATTTT.

This clone appeared a single time. The CDR3: CARSPLALQSYEQYF. The DNA for the CDR3 is TGTGCCAGAAGCCCTCTGGCACTCCAATCCTACGAGCAGTACTTC. V is TRBV5-3 and J is TRBJ2-7; D is ambiguous. TRBV5-3 is sorted into the ORF group, with uncertain function. The germline V and J ends were trimmed by 4 bases and 1 base, with 15 bases remaining between them. There are 15 residues in the CDR3.

Concerning this clone: At one end, the junction sequence differs from germline, possibly due to a read error. The chain recombines TRBV15 with TRBJ1-6, with 8 bases that match TRBD1. Germline V gives CDR1 LNHNV, CDR2 YYDKDF (reference sequence). The CDR3 loop spans 16 amino acids. The CDR3 region has the DNA TGTGCCACCAGCAGAGACCGCCAGGGGGCGTCCTCACGCCTCCACTTT. Amino acids: CATSRDRQGASSRLHF. Full variable domain (outside the CDR3, taken from reference TRBV15 and TRBJ1-6): DAMVIQNPRYQVTQFGKPVTLSCSQTLNHNVMYWYQQKSSQAPKLLFHYYDKDFNNEADTPDNFQSRRPNTSFCFLDIRSPGLGDTAMYLCATSRDRQGASSRLHFGNGTRLTVT.

The chain employs TRBV7-2 and TRBJ2-1, with D tentatively TRBD1 (5 bases). V was pared by 1 base and J by 4 bases, with 14 bases between. This CDR3 contains 16 residues. CDR1 SGHTA and CDR2 FQGNSA come from the germline V gene. The CDR3 here is CASSLVQGPPYNEQFF. Here the CDR3 DNA reads TGTGCCAGCAGCTTAGTTCAGGGTCCCCCTTACAATGAGCAGTTCTTC.

This chain uses TRBV5-1 with TRBJ1-4; D may be TRBD1 (5 bases). Per germline, CDR1 SGHRS and CDR2 YFSETQ. The CDR3 loop spans 14 amino acids. V shed 3 bases and J shed 8 bases, with 14 bases lying between them. The CDR3 nucleotides read TGCGCCAGCAGCTCCGGTGGGGGGGACGAAAAACTGTTTTTT. Translation: CASSSGGGDEKLFF.

A word on this clone: The sample carries other DNA sequences with the same CDR3. This chain links TRBV2 with TRBJ1-3; D is undetermined. Germline V lookup: CDR1 SNHLY, CDR2 FYNNEI. Trimming took 6 bases from V and 4 from J, leaving 7 bases between them. The CDR3 contains 12 residues. The DNA for the CDR3 is TGTGCCAGCAGACCCGGCGGAAACACCATATATTTT. Translating gives CASRPGGNTIYF. The entire variable domain, with the rest obtained from reference TRBV2 and TRBJ1-3, is as follows: EPEVTQTPSHQVTQMGQEVILRCVPISNHLYFYWYRQILGQKVEFLVSFYNNEISEKSEIFDDQFSVERPDGSNFTLKIRSTKLEDSAMYFCASRPGGNTIYFGEGSWLTVV.

The chain combines TRBV9 with TRBJ2-7; 7 nucleotides agree with TRBD2. V was pared by 3 bases and J by 5 bases, with 8 bases of the junction left unmatched. The CDR3 runs 14 residues. CDR1 SGDLS and CDR2 YYNGEE come from the germline V gene. The CDR3, as DNA: TGTGCCAGCAGCGCCGGCGGGAGTGCTGACGAGCAGTACTTC. It translates to CASSAGGSADEQYF. The full variable domain, its missing parts supplied by reference TRBV9 and TRBJ2-7, is DSGVTQTPKHLITATGQRVTLRCSPRSGDLSVYWYQQSLDQGLQFLIQYYNGEERAKGNILERFSAQQFPDLHSELNLSSLELGDSALYFCASSAGGSADEQYFGPGTRLTVT.

V gene TRBV4-1 combines with J gene TRBJ2-7; TRBD1 might be the D (8 bases). This CDR3 has 19 amino acids. V was clipped by 0 bases and J by 1 base, with 22 bases between them. The germline V gene encodes CDR1 MGHRA and CDR2 YSYEKL. The CDR3 here is CASSQDPDRVAAGSYEQYF. CDR3 bases: TGCGCCAGCAGCCAAGACCCGGACAGGGTTGCAGCGGGGTCCTACGAGCAGTACTTC.

The chain employs TRBV5-1 and TRBJ2-6, with 9 bases lining up with TRBD1. Germline CDR1 SGHRS, CDR2 YFSETQ. The CDR3 is made up of 17 amino acids. Trimming cost V 4 bases and J 1 base; bases outside gene matches: 6. The CDR3 sequence: CASSPTTGGSGANVLTF. The CDR3 region has the DNA TGCGCCAGCAGCCCGACGACAGGGGGGTCTGGGGCCAACGTCCTGACTTTC.

The CDR3 DNA reads TGTGCCAGCAGCCTGACTTTAGTAGATACGCAGTATTTT. Protein: CASSLTLVDTQYF. The V gene is TRBV5-4, the J gene TRBJ2-3; D is unclear. V was cut by 4 bases and J by 5 bases, with 11 bases left in between. The CDR3 sequence is 13 residues long. Germline lookup yields CDR1 SGHNT and CDR2 YYREEE (reference sequence).